This T cell receptor beta chain was sequenced during a study of cytomegalovirus exposure and HLA in healthy donors. Findings and caveats of the study: Rare TCR sequences dominated, though some public TCRs recurred in many donors.

V shed 1 base and J 2 bases; nucleotides not matched to a gene: 5. The CDR3 is 15 amino acids. Germline V CDR1 and CDR2: SGHAT, FQNNGV. Sequencing was performed with immunoSEQ multiplex PCR; in TCRdb, only in-frame clones are kept and a portion is missing. The data show 150,000 to 200,000 clones, roughly 91% seen once. In regard to this clone: Its antigen is unidentified.

The donors belonged to the approximately 120-subject validation cohort, separate from the roughly 700-subject first cohort. The specimen was PBMCs. The sequence derives from a man aged 18 to 29 in good health and CMV-seropositive. The chain carries TRBV11-2 and TRBJ2-7; 7 positions match TRBD2. CDR3 amino acids: CASSLGTGLAYEQYF. The CDR3 DNA follows: TGTGCCAGCAGCTTAGGAACAGGACTAGCCTACGAGCAGTACTTC. Supplemented by reference TRBV11-2 and TRBJ2-7, the full variable domain reads EAGVAQSPRYKIIEKRQSVAFWCNPISGHATLYWYQQILGQGPKLLIQFQNNGVVDDSQLPKDRFSAERLKGVDSTLKIQPAKLEDSAVYLCASSLGTGLAYEQYFGPGTRLTVT.